This T cell receptor beta chain comes out of a study of Graves' ophthalmopathy and Graves' hyperthyroidism. Study details: Peripheral blood was collected at initial diagnosis, before any treatment.

Amplifying from RNA transcripts, the study obtained TCR beta CDR3 regions. Scientists carried out first-round RT-PCR using HTBI primers and then a second-round multiplex PCR. TCRdb reanalysed the multiplex PCR reads using MiXCR and keeps one entry per CDR3 protein. This table holds about 370,000 distinct CDR3 sequences, about 17% found once. Germline CDR1 MNHEY, CDR2 SVGAGI. This CDR3 region has 14 residues. Between the trimmed V and J ends, which lost 6 bases and 1 base, there was a span of 12 bases. Ten or more counts support this clonotype. The antigen is undetermined. Overall study results and limits: Blood shared most expanded thyroid clonotypes above 0.001 frequency.

Isolation of PBMCs was performed using 7.5 to 10 ml of fresh peripheral blood. Sequenced sample: peripheral blood. V is TRBV6-5 and J is TRBJ2-5; D might be TRBD2 (6 bases). This receptor was identified in a woman aged 18-29 years with Graves' ophthalmopathy. CDR3 DNA: TGTGCCAGCAGCCAGGGACTCCTCCAAGAGACCCAGTACTTC. Translated: CASSQGLLQETQYF.